A single T cell receptor (beta chain) is shown here with its context. The antigen is not known. This entry belongs to a study of OX40 agonist ivuxolimab in advanced cancers. CDR1 and CDR2 (germline): LNHDA, SQIVND (reference sequence). The CDR3 totals 16 residues. The ends were cut back, 1 base at V and 7 bases at J, with 17 bases in the middle. Measured with immunoSEQ multiplex PCR; TCRdb has only the in-frame clones, and not every one. The table includes 9,000 to 10,000 clones, 70% detected once. Study results and limitations: Researchers report that CD8+ T cells had, on average, more expanded clones than CD4+.

Sequenced material: CD4+ or CD8+ T cells sorted from blood, taken in a trial of the OX40 agonist ivuxolimab. The chain joins TRBV19 to TRBJ2-1, with D possibly matching TRBD1 (5 bases). This TCR was recovered from an adult with an advanced solid tumor such as melanoma, head and neck, liver or kidney cancer. The CDR3 region has the DNA TGTGCCAGTAGTATAGGGTCAGGGAACCCACTGAATGAGCAGTTCTTC. It translates to CASSIGSGNPLNEQFF. The whole variable domain, filled in from reference TRBV19 and TRBJ2-1, reads DGGITQSPKYLFRKEGQNVTLSCEQNLNHDAMYWYRQDPGQGLRLIYYSQIVNDFQKGDIAEGYSVSREKKESFPLTVTSAQKNPTAFYLCASSIGSGNPLNEQFFGPGTRLTVL.